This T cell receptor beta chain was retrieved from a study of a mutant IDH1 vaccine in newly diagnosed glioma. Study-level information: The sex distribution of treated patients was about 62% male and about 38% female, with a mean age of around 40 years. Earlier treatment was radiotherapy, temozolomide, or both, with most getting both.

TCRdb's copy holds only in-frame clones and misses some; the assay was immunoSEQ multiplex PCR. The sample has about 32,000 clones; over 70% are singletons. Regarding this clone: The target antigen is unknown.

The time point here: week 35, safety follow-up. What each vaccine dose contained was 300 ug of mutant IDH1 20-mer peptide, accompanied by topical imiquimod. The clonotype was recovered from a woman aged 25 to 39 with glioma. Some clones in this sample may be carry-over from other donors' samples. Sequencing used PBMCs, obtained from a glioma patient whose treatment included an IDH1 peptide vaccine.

The CDR3 bases are TGCGCCAGCAGTAGGGGACTAAACTACAATGAGCAGTTCTTC. As protein: CASSRGLNYNEQFF. The rearrangement links TRBV10-1 to TRBJ2-1; TRBD2 matches at 7 bases. Germline V gene data show CDR1 as WNHNN and CDR2 as SYGVQD (reference sequence). The CDR3 has 14 amino acids. J was trimmed by 3 bases and V by 5 bases; bases with no gene match: 4.